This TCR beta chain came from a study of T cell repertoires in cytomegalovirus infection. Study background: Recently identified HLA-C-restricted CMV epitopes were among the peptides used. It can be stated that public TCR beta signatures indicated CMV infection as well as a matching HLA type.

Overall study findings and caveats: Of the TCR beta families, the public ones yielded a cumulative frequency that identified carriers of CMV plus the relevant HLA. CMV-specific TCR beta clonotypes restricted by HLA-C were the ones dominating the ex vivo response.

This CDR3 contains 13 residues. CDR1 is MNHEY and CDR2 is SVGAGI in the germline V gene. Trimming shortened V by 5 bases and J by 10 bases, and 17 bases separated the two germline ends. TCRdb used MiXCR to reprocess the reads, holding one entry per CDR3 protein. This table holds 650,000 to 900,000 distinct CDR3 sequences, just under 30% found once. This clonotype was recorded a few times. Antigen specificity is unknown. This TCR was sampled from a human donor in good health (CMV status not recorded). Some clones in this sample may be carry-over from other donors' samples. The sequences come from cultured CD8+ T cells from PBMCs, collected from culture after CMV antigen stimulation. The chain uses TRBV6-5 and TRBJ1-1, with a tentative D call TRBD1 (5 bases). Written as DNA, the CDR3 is TGTGCCAGCAGTGGGACGGCAGTTGGTGGAGCTTTCTTT. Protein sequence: CASSGTAVGGAFF.